The text below deals with one T cell receptor beta chain. The record originates from a study of cytomegalovirus exposure and HLA in healthy donors. Looked up from germline, CDR1 is LGHNA and CDR2 is YSLEER. The CDR3 has 15 amino acids. V was trimmed by 1 base and J by 4 bases, leaving 11 bases between them. A multiplex PCR was run with 60 Vbeta primers and 13 Jbeta primers. The method was immunoSEQ multiplex PCR; TCRdb's version includes in-frame clones alone and lacks a portion of them. Here the sample spans around 130,000 clones, 70% to 90% being singletons. There were likely unrecorded immune exposures, though donors were nominally healthy when sampled.

The chain is built from TRBV4-3 and TRBJ2-1; D remains unclear. The sequenced sample consisted of PBMCs. This receptor was taken from a man between 40 and 49 years old in good health and CMV-seronegative. The CDR3: CASSQGVQAYNEQFF. The CDR3 region has the DNA TGCGCCAGCAGCCAAGGCGTCCAGGCTTACAATGAGCAGTTCTTC.